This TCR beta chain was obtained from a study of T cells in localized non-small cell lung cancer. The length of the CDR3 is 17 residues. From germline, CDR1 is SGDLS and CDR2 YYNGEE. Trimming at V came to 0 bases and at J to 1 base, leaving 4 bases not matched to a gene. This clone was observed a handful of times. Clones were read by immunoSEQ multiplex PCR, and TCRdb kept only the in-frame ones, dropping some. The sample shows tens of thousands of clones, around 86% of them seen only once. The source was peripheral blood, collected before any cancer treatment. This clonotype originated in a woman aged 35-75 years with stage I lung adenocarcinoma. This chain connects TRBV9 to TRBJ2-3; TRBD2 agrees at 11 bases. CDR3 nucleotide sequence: TGTGCCAGCAGCGTAGGAACTAGCGGGGGACGCACAGATACGCAGTATTTT. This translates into CASSVGTSGGRTDTQYF. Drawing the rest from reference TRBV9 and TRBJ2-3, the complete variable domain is DSGVTQTPKHLITATGQRVTLRCSPRSGDLSVYWYQQSLDQGLQFLIQYYNGEERAKGNILERFSAQQFPDLHSELNLSSLELGDSALYFCASSVGTSGGRTDTQYFGPGTRLTVL.